This T cell receptor (beta chain) was captured in a study of identical twins (dated by TCRdb to the mid-2010s). About the full investigation: To test whether fetal clonotypes persist, the study used deep sequencing on TCR alpha and beta repertoires from monozygotic twins, unrelated adults of various ages, and cord blood. To rule out contamination, the twin experiments were replicated at different times with different library preparation protocols.

Overall study results and their limits: The excess sharing between twins in beta out-of-frame sequences was weaker because fewer shared sequences reduced the signal-to-noise ratio. Zero-insertion analyses could be partly confounded by invariant T cells such as MAIT and iNKT, though diverse VJ usage argued against such confounding for most clonotypes. Abundant cord blood beta clonotypes had fewer insertions, young adult naive repertoires showed a similar but weaker trend, and memory repertoires showed no such trend. In monozygotic twins, recombination models systematically underestimated out-of-frame TCR alpha sharing, but the models matched the sharing seen between unrelated individuals. Compared with coincidental sharing between unrelated individuals, out-of-frame TCR alpha sequences shared between twins had an excess of sequences with low generation probability. Because the same donors could not be followed over many years, the conclusions relied on cross-sectional statistical analysis.

Libraries were made using 5' RACE. Sequencing used an Illumina HiSeq 2000. A universal primer binding site was introduced by template switching, and a unique molecular identifier was present in the final cDNA, enabling accurate counting of TCR cDNA molecules. Specific primers in the conserved constant-segment region were used to synthesize first-strand cDNA for the TCR alpha and beta chains. Each cDNA library was double barcoded, with a SMART-Mk sample barcode plus Illumina barcodes, to control for contamination. Two successive PCR steps introduced TruSeq adapter sequences along with Illumina sample barcodes. TCR alpha and beta cDNA libraries were sequenced on the Illumina HiSeq platform with custom primers. From the authors' description of their analysis: Unique molecular identifiers were extracted from raw reads with MiGEC, and CDR3 positions were determined with MiXCR. Recombination models were inferred per individual with the repgenHMM and IGoR tools using an EM algorithm. Shared clonotype analysis was performed with the tcR package in R, normalizing sharing by the product of cloneset sizes. Out-of-frame nonproductive sequences were analyzed to study raw recombination free of thymic and clonal selection effects. Using fastp at Q25 and MiXCR, TCRdb reprocessed the public reads and kept productive beta chains. Each entry merges the rows of one CDR3 protein and shows their most common DNA and genes. TCRdb's processing, not the study's, gives the V and J calls here. The sample table records under 250,000 distinct CDR3 sequences; 6.5% to 9% of these occur just once. The ten largest clones capture around 5% of the sample.

Only healthy Caucasian donors were included. Three pairs of female monozygotic twins, all aged roughly 18 to 29 years, were included in the twin cohort. Positive isolation kits from Invitrogen were used to isolate the CD4+ and CD8+ T cell populations. For this clonotype: This receptor's antigen is unknown. Base qualities are missing; no much larger clone stands one base away.

CDR1 and CDR2 were assigned from the germline V gene (reference sequence) as SEHNR and FQNEAQ. There are 15 amino acids in the CDR3, from cysteine to phenylalanine inclusive. The kept DNA is CDR3 alone, 45 bases in frame from the first base. Trimming takes 5 bases off V and 3 bases off J; junction bases not matched to a gene: 9. These same records also appear under a second study, on yellow fever vaccine responses in identical twins. As the second paper documents: The authors reported that the T cell response to vaccination in identical twins appeared partly convergent and partly personalized. In identical twins, the study followed T cell clones that responded to the vaccine with precision.

This receptor was obtained from a woman aged 18-35 years in good health. The rearranged segments are TRBV7-9 and TRBJ2-5; 7 central nucleotides agree with TRBD2. The sample was CD8+ T cells sorted from blood. The DNA reads as follows: TGTGCCAGCAGCACTACCACCGGGACTAAAGAGACCCAGTACTTC. The resulting protein is CASSTTTGTKETQYF.